A few counts support the clone carrying this T cell receptor (beta chain). These data belong to a study of regulatory T cells in long-lasting Graves disease. According to the study, TCR beta libraries were built with iRepertoire HTBI primers and CDR3-region Arm-PCR. TCRdb processed the multiplex PCR reads anew with MiXCR; each CDR3 protein has one entry. Of about 460,000 distinct CDR3 sequences listed, around 15% were seen once; the top ten hold approximately 15%. Time point indicated: newly diagnosed GD, antithyroid drugs for less than 3 months. Extracted RNA from PBMCs served as the source of the TCR library. In this cohort, patients came from an endocrinology department located in Xi'an, China. This same sample was also part of a study on T cells in Graves' hyperthyroidism and ophthalmopathy.

The source was peripheral blood mononuclear cells (PBMCs), collected at new diagnosis, from a patient treated with antithyroid drugs. This sequence was found in a woman between 50 and 59 years old with Graves disease.

CDR3 sequence reads: CASSPGQGSSFF. As DNA, the CDR3 is TGCGCCAGCAGCCCGGGACAGGGGAGTTCTTTCTTT. The genes are TRBV4-1 and TRBJ1-1, with 10 bases matching TRBD1. CDR1 and CDR2 (germline): MGHRA, YSYEKL. This CDR3 is 12 amino acids long. J was trimmed by 12 bases and V by 4 bases; bases with no gene match: 5.